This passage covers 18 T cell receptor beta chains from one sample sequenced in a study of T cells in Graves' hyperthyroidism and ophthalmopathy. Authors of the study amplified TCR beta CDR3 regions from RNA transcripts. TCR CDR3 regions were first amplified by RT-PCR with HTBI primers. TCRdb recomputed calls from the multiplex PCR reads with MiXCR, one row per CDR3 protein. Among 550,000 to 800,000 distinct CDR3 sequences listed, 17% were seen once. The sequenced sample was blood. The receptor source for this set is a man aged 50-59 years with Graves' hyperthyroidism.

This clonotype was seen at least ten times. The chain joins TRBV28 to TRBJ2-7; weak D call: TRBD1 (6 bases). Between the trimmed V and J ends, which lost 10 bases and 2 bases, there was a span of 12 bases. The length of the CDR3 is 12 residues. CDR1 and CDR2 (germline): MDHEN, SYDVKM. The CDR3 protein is CATNDRTYEQYF. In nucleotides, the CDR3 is TGTGCCACCAATGACAGGACCTACGAGCAGTACTTC. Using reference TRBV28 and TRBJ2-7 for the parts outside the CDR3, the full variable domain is DVKVTQSSRYLVKRTGEKVFLECVQDMDHENMFWYRQDPGLGLRLIYFSYDVKMKEKGDIPEGYSVSREKKERFSLILESASTNQTSMYLCATNDRTYEQYFGPGTRLTVT.

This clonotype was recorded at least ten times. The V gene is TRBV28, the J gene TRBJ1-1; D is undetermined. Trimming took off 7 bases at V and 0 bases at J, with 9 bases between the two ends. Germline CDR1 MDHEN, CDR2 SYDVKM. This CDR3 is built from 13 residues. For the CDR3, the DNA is TGTGCCAGCATGTACTCCATGAACACTGAAGCTTTCTTT. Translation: CASMYSMNTEAFF.

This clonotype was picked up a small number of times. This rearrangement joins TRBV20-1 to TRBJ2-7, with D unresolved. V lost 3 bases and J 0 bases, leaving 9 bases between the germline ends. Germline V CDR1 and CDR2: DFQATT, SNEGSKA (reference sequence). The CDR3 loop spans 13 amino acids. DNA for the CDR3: TGCAGTGCTAGGAAGTCCAGCTCCTACGAGCAGTACTTC. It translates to CSARKSSSYEQYF.

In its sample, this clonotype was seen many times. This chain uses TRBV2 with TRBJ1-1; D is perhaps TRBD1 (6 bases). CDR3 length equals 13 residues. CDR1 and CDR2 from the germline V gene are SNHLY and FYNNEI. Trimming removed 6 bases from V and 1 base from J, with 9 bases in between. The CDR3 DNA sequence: TGTGCCAGCAGGGGACAATGGAACACTGAAGCTTTCTTT. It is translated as CASRGQWNTEAFF.

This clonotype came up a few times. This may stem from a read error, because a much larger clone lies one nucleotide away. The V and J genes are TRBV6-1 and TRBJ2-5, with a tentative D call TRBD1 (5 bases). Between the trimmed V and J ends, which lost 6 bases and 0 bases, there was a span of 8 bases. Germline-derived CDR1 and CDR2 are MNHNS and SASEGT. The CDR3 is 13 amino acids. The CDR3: CASSRQYQETQYF. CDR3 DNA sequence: TGTGCCAGCAGCCGACAGTACCAAGAGACCCAGTACTTC.

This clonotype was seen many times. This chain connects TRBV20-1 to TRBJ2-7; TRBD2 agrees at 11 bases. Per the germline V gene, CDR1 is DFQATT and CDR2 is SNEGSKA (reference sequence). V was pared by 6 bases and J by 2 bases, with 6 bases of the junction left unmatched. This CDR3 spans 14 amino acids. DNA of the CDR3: TGCAGTGCCAACCGACTAGCGGGGCCCTACGAGCAGTACTTC. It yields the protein CSANRLAGPYEQYF.

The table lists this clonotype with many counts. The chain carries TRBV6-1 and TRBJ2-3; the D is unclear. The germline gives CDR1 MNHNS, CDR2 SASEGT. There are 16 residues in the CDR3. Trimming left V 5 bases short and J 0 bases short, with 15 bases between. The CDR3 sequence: CASSSSRASSTDTQYF. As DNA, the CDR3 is TGTGCCAGCAGTTCCTCCCGGGCCTCTAGCACAGATACGCAGTATTTT.

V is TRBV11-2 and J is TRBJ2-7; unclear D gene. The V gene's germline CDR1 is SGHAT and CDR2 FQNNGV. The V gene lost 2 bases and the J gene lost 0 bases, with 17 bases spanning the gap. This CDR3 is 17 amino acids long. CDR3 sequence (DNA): TGTGCCAGCAGCTTAATGGCTTGGCGGCTAAGCTCCTACGAGCAGTACTTC. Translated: CASSLMAWRLSSYEQYF.

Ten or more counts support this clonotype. CDR3 bases: TGTGCCAGCGGCCGGACAGGGAGCTCCTACGAGCAGTACTTC. Encoded protein: CASGRTGSSYEQYF. The rearrangement joins TRBV27 to TRBJ2-7, with 8 bases lining up with TRBD1. CDR1 is MNHEY and CDR2 is SMNVEV in the germline V gene (reference sequence). This CDR3 is built from 14 residues. V dropped 8 bases and J dropped 0; count of bases not matched to a gene: 6.

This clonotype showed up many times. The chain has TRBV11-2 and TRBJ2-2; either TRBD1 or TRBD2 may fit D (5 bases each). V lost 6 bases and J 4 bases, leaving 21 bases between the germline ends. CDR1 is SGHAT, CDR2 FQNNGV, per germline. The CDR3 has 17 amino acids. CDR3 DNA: TGTGCCAGCAGAAGACCAGGGCTGACTAACCCCACCGGGGAGCTGTTTTTT. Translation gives CASRRPGLTNPTGELFF.

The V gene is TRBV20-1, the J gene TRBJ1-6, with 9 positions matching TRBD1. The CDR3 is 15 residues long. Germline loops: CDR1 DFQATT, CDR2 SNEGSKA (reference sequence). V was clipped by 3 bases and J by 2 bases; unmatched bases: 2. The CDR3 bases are TGCAGTGCTAGGGGGACAGGGCCCTATAATTCACCCCTCCACTTT. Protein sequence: CSARGTGPYNSPLHF.

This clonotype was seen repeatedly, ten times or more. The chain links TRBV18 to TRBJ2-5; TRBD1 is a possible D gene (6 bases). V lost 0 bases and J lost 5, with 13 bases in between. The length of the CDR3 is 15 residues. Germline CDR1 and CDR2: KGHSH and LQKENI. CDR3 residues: CASSPPPGDVETQYF. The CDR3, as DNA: TGTGCCAGCTCACCACCCCCAGGGGACGTGGAGACCCAGTACTTC.

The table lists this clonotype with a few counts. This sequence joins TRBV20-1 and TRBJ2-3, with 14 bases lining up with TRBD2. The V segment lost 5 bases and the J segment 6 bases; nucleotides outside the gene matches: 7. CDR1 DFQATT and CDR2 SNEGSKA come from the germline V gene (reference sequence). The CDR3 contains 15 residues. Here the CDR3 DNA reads TGCAGTGCTGTGGGGACTAGCGGGAGCGCTGATACGCAGTATTTT. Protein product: CSAVGTSGSADTQYF.

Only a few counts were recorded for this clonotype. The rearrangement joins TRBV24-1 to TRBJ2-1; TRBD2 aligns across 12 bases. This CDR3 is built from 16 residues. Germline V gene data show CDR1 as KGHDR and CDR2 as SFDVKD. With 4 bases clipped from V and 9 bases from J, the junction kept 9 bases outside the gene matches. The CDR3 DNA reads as TGTGCCACCAGTGACCCTAGCGGGAGGGCCGGTCTTGAGCAGTTCTTC. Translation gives CATSDPSGRAGLEQFF.

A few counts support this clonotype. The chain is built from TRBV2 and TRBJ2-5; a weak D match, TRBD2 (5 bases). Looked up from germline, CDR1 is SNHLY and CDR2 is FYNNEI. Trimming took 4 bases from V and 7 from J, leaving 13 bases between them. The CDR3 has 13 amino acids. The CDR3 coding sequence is TGTGCCAGCAGTGTTGCTGTCCGGGGGACCCAGTACTTC. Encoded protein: CASSVAVRGTQYF.

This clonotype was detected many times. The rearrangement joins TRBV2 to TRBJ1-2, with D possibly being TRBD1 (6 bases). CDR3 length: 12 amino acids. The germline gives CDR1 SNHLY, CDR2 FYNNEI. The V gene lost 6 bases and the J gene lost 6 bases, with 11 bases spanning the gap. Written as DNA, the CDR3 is TGTGCCAGCAGCACAGGGATGGATGGCTACACCTTC. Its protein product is CASSTGMDGYTF. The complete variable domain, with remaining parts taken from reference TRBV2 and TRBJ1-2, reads EPEVTQTPSHQVTQMGQEVILRCVPISNHLYFYWYRQILGQKVEFLVSFYNNEISEKSEIFDDQFSVERPDGSNFTLKIRSTKLEDSAMYFCASSTGMDGYTFGSGTRLTVV.

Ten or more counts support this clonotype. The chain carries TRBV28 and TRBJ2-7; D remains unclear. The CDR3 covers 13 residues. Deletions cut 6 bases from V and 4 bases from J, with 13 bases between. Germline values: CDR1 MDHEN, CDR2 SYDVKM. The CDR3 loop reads CASSQPLRYEQYF. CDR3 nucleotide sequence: TGTGCCAGCAGCCAACCCCTGAGGTACGAGCAGTACTTC. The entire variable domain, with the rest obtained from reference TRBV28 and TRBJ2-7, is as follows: DVKVTQSSRYLVKRTGEKVFLECVQDMDHENMFWYRQDPGLGLRLIYFSYDVKMKEKGDIPEGYSVSREKKERFSLILESASTNQTSMYLCASSQPLRYEQYFGPGTRLTVT.

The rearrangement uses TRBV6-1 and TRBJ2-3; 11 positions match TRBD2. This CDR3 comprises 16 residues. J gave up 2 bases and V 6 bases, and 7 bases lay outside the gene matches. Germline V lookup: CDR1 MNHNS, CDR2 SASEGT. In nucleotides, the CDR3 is TGTGCCAGCAGAATGAGGACTAGCGGGTACACAGATACGCAGTATTTT. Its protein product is CASRMRTSGYTDTQYF.